A selection of T cell receptor beta chains follows, all from one sample in a study of early T cells in non-severe SARS-CoV-2 infection. TCRdb analysed the 5' RACE reads with MiXCR anew, one entry per CDR3 protein. The sample consists of approximately 29,000 distinct CDR3 sequences, 6.6% of them appearing once. Sequencing input: whole blood. The origin of the receptors is an adult who was a healthcare worker with PCR-confirmed SARS-CoV-2 infection or an uninfected control (not recorded which). Each CDR3 is given with its conserved first and last residue. D genes are given only for firm matches.

D,V,J,CDR3
TRBD2,TRBV7-8,TRBJ2-1,CASSDRGISGRLVQFF
TRBD1,TRBV7-9,TRBJ1-4,CASSLANAGTGKEKLFF
-,TRBV29-1,TRBJ1-1,CSVEAQSGFEAFF
TRBD2,TRBV3-1,TRBJ2-1,CASSQDPTSGSVHEQFF
-,TRBV19,TRBJ2-5,CASTKEETQYF
-,TRBV2,TRBJ2-1,CASSELDGNTSYNEQFF
-,TRBV21-1,TRBJ1-1,CASRNRVKATEAFF
-,TRBV6-6,TRBJ1-4,CASSYWPGSEKLFF
TRBD2,TRBV19,TRBJ2-1,CASRKASGYNEQFF
TRBD1,TRBV12-3/TRBV12-4,TRBJ1-2,CASSLGTGAYQDYGYTF
TRBD1,TRBV28,TRBJ1-5,CASSSEDRGPDQPQHF
-,TRBV28,TRBJ2-7,CASSPIGEQGSYEQYF
-,TRBV7-9,TRBJ2-1,CASSLGLDEQFF
-,TRBV2,TRBJ2-3,CASSEGRGTDTQYF
-,TRBV5-1,TRBJ2-1,CASSLSLASVNEQFF
-,TRBV7-9,TRBJ2-7,CASSPDRPYEQYF
TRBD2,TRBV10-3,TRBJ2-1,CAIRGTSDEQFF
TRBD1,TRBV7-9,TRBJ2-3,CASSPQGWTDTQYF
TRBD1,TRBV2,TRBJ1-3,CASSEGRGPGNTIYF
TRBD1,TRBV27,TRBJ2-7,CASSLTDRGLYF
-,TRBV27,TRBJ1-5,CASSLSTGQPQHF
-,TRBV6-6,TRBJ2-5,CASSRYQETQYF
TRBD2,TRBV7-6,TRBJ2-3,CASSLWAREKSDTQYF
-,TRBV27,TRBJ2-1,CASSLSGALYNEQFF